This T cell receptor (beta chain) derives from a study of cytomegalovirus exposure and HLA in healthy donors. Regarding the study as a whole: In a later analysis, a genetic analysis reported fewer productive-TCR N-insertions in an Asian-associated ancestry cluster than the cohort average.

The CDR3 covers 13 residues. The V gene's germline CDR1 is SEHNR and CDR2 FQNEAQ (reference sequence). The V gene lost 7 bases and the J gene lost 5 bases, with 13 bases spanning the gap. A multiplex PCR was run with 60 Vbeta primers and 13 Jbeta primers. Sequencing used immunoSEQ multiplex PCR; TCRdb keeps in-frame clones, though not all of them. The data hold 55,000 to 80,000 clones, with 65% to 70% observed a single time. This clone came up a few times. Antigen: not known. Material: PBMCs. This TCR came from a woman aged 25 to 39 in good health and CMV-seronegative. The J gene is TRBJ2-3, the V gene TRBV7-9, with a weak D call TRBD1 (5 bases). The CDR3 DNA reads TGTGCCAGCACCTCAGGGCCCGAAGATACGCAGTATTTT. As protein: CASTSGPEDTQYF.